This TCR beta chain was recorded in a study of cytomegalovirus exposure and HLA in healthy donors. About the research overall: The roughly 120 million unique TCR beta sequences, from around 200 million T cells, were found by an earlier analysis.

Of note for this clone: Its cognate antigen is unknown.

The PCR ran on 60 Vbeta and 13 Jbeta primers. Method: immunoSEQ multiplex PCR; TCRdb's copy keeps in-frame clones and lacks some. The sample holds approximately 190,000 clones; 75% to 90% are singletons and the top ten take 0.7% to 0.95%. The CDR3 totals 14 residues. Germline values: CDR1 SGHRS, CDR2 YFSETQ. V was pared by 2 bases and J by 6 bases, with 2 bases of the junction left unmatched. Study conclusions and caveats: The classifier reportedly diagnosed cytomegalovirus status with high sensitivity and specificity. The study labeled about 160 TCR beta chains cytomegalovirus-associated.

The receptor's source is a woman aged 18-29 years in good health and CMV-seronegative. The gene calls are TRBV5-1 and TRBJ1-4; 9 bases map to TRBD1. The sample taken for sequencing was PBMCs. CDR3 region: CASSFTGGDEKLFF. The CDR3 nucleotides are TGCGCCAGCAGCTTTACAGGGGGCGATGAAAAACTGTTTTTT.